This entry is about one T cell receptor beta chain. Only in-frame clones appear in the TCRdb table, and some are missing; sequencing was by immunoSEQ multiplex PCR. The table lists 110,000 to 150,000 clones, 82% of them singletons, with about 4% in the top ten. Germline assignment: CDR1 MNHEY and CDR2 SVGAGI. V gave up 2 bases and J gave up 5 bases, with 12 bases separating them. The CDR3 totals 14 residues. These data are taken from a study of blood T cell repertoires in COVID-19. The sample consisted of peripheral blood. This TCR was recovered from a woman aged 80 or over with acute or convalescent COVID-19. The chain is built from TRBV6-5 and TRBJ1-1; D not resolved. The CDR3 region is CASSYALVETEAFF. CDR3 DNA: TGTGCCAGCAGTTACGCTTTGGTGGAGACTGAAGCTTTCTTT.